A single sample gave rise to the 3 T cell receptor beta chains below, sequenced in a study of Graves' ophthalmopathy and Graves' hyperthyroidism. RNA transcripts yielded amplified TCR beta CDR3 regions. After a first-round RT-PCR with HTBI primers, a second-round multiplex PCR was run. TCRdb reprocessed the multiplex PCR reads with MiXCR, giving one entry per CDR3 protein. Among around 1.1 million distinct CDR3 sequences listed, less than 45% were seen once. The specimen was peripheral blood or thyroid tissue (not recorded which). Receptors were obtained from an adult man with Graves' hyperthyroidism.

This clonotype was observed a few times. The gene calls are TRBV5-6 and TRBJ1-1; 9 bases line up with TRBD1. V shed 4 bases and J 5 bases; nucleotides not matched to a gene: 9. There are 15 residues in the CDR3. Germline lookup yields CDR1 SGHDT and CDR2 YYEEEE. The CDR3 DNA is TGTGCCAGCAGCGTCCCACAGGGGGCACATACTGAAGCTTTCTTT. It encodes CASSVPQGAHTEAFF.

This chain joins TRBV28 and TRBJ2-7; 12 nucleotides agree with TRBD1. The CDR3 extends over 15 amino acids. V shed 5 bases, J shed 11 bases, and the junction held 13 bases outside the gene matches. Germline CDR1 reads MDHEN; CDR2 reads SYDVKM. CDR3 in amino acids: CASSAPGQGALSKYF. Here the CDR3 DNA reads TGTGCCAGCAGTGCCCCGGGACAGGGGGCCTTATCCAAGTACTTC.

This clonotype was picked up many times. V is TRBV10-3 and J is TRBJ1-2; D unresolved. CDR1 is ENHRY, CDR2 SYGVKD, per germline. V dropped 5 bases and J dropped 0 bases, with 13 bases sitting between them. The CDR3 has 15 amino acids. CDR3 in amino acids: CAISNPAASNYGYTF. The CDR3 DNA reads as TGTGCCATCAGTAATCCGGCGGCTTCTAACTATGGCTACACCTTC.